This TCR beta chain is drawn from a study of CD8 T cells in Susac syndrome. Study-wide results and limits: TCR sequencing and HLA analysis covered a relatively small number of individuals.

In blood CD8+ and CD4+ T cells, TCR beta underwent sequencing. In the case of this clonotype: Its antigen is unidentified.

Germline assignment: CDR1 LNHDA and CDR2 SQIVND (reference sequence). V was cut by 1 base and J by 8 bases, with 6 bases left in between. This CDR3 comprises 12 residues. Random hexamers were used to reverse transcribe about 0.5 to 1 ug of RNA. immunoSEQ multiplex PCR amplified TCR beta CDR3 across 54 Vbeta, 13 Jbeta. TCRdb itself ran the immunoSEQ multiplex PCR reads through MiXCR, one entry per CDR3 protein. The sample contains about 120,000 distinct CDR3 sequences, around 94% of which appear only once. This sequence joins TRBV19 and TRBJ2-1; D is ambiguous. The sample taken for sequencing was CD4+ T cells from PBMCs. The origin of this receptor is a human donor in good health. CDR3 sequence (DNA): TGTGCCAGTAGTATAGCTGGGGATGAGCAGTTCTTC. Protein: CASSIAGDEQFF.